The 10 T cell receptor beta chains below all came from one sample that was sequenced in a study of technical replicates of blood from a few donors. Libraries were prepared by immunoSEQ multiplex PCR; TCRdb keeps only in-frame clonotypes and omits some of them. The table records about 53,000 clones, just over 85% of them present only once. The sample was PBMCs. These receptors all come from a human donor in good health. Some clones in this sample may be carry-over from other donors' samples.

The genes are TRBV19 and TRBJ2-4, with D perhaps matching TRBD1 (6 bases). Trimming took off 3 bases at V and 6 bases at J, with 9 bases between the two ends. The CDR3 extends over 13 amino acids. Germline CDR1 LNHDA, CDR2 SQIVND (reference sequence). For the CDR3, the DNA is TGTGCCAGTAGTATCGGGACACTAAACATTCAGTACTTC. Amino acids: CASSIGTLNIQYF. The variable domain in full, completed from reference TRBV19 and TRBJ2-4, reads DGGITQSPKYLFRKEGQNVTLSCEQNLNHDAMYWYRQDPGQGLRLIYYSQIVNDFQKGDIAEGYSVSREKKESFPLTVTSAQKNPTAFYLCASSIGTLNIQYFGAGTRLSVL.

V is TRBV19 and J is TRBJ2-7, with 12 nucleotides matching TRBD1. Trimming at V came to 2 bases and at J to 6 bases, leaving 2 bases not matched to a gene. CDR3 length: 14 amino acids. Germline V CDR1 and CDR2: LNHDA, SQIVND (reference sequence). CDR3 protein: CASSIRGQGAEQYF. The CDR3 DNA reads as TGTGCCAGTAGTATAAGGGGACAGGGGGCCGAGCAGTACTTC. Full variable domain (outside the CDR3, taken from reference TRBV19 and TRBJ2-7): DGGITQSPKYLFRKEGQNVTLSCEQNLNHDAMYWYRQDPGQGLRLIYYSQIVNDFQKGDIAEGYSVSREKKESFPLTVTSAQKNPTAFYLCASSIRGQGAEQYFGPGTRLTVT.

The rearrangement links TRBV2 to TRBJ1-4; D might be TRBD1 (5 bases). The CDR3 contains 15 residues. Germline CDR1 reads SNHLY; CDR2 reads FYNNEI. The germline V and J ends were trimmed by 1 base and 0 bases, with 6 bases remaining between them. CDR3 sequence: CASSEGGATNEKLFF. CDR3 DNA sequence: TGTGCCAGCAGTGAAGGGGGCGCAACTAATGAAAAACTGTTTTTT.

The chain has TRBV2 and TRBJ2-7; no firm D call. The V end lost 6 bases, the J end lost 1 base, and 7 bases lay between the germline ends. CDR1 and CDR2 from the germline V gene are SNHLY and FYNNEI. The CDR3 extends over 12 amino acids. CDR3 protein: CASRARSYEQYF. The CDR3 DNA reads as TGTGCCAGCAGGGCCAGGTCCTACGAGCAGTACTTC.

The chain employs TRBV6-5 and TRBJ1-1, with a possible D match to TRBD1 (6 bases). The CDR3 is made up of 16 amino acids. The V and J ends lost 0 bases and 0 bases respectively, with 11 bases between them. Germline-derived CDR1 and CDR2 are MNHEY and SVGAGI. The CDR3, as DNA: TGTGCCAGCAGTTACTCGCAGGGGTACATGAACACTGAAGCTTTCTTT. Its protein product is CASSYSQGYMNTEAFF.

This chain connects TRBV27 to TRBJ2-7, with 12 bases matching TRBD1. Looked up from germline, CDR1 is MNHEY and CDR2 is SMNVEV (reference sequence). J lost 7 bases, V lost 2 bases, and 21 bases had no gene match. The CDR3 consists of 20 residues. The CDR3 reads CASSLNYWDRGPLGTWEQYF. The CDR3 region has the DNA TGTGCCAGCAGTTTAAATTATTGGGACAGGGGGCCCCTAGGGACTTGGGAGCAGTACTTC.

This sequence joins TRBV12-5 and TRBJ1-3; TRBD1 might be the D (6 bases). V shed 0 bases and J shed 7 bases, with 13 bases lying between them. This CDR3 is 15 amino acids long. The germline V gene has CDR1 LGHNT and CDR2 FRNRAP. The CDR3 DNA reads TGTGCTAGTGGTTTGGTATTCGGGCAGGGGAACACCATATATTTT. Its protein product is CASGLVFGQGNTIYF.

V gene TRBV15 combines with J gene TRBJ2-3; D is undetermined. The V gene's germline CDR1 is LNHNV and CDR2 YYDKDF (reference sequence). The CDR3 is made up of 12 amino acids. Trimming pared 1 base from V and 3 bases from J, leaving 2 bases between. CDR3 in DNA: TGTGCCACCAGCAGAGCGACAGATACGCAGTATTTT. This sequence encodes CATSRATDTQYF.

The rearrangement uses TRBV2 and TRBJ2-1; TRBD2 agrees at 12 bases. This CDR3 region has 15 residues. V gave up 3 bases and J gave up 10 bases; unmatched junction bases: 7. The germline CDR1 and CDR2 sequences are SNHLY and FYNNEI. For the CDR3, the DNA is TGTGCCAGCAGTGATGCGCCTAGCGGGGGGGACGAGCAGTTCTTC. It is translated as CASSDAPSGGDEQFF.

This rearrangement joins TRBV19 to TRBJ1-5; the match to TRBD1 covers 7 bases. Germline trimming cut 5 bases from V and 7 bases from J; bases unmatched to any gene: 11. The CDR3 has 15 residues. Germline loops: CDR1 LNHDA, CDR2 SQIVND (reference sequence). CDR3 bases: TGTGCCAGTAGTGTAACAGGGGAAGGGGGCCAGCCCCAGCATTTT. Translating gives CASSVTGEGGQPQHF.